The 21 T cell receptor beta chains given below trace back to one sample, sequenced in a study of T cell responses to AZD1222 COVID-19 vaccine. The data were produced by immunoSEQ multiplex PCR, yet TCRdb's version contains in-frame clones alone and is incomplete. The table lists 130,000 to 150,000 clones, about 92% of them singletons, with around 1.5% in the top ten. Source: peripheral blood, taken 28 days after the second AZD1222 dose. The receptors originated from an adult who received the AZD1222 COVID-19 vaccine.

This clone was seen only once. V and J are TRBV2 and TRBJ1-5, with no clear D. V lost 7 bases, J lost 4 bases, and 11 bases lay in between. The CDR3 totals 13 residues. Germline V gene data show CDR1 as SNHLY and CDR2 as FYNNEI. CDR3 sequence reads: CASKGSVNQPQHF. The CDR3 DNA follows: TGTGCCAGCAAGGGTTCGGTTAATCAGCCCCAGCATTTT.

The V and J genes are TRBV19 and TRBJ1-4; TRBD1 is a possible D gene (5 bases). The CDR3 contains 18 residues. The V end was cut by 5 bases, the J end by 5 bases, with 24 bases between. CDR1 and CDR2 from the germline V gene are LNHDA and SQIVND (reference sequence). As DNA, the CDR3 is TGTGCCAGTAGTTCCCAATGGCGGACGATGGGGCCGAATGAAAAACTGTTTTTT. Translated, it gives CASSSQWRTMGPNEKLFF.

The chain joins TRBV5-4 to TRBJ2-5, with 7 positions matching TRBD1. The V gene's germline CDR1 is SGHNT and CDR2 YYREEE (reference sequence). The CDR3 spans 14 residues. V trimming: 4 bases; J trimming: 2 bases; junction bases outside the gene matches: 5. This CDR3 reads CASSPDRRQETQYF. CDR3 DNA sequence: TGTGCCAGCAGCCCGGACAGGCGACAAGAGACCCAGTACTTC.

V usage is TRBV27 and J usage is TRBJ2-7; tentative D call: TRBD2 (6 bases). This CDR3 spans 16 amino acids. Trimming shortened V by 6 bases and J by 5 bases, and 23 bases separated the two germline ends. Per the germline V gene, CDR1 is MNHEY and CDR2 is SMNVEV (reference sequence). CDR3 loop: CASRSLTPSGTHEQYF. DNA of the CDR3: TGTGCCAGCAGAAGTTTGACTCCTTCGGGGACTCACGAGCAGTACTTC.

This chain uses TRBV27 with TRBJ2-5; D unresolved. Between the trimmed V and J ends, which lost 6 bases and 1 base, there was a span of 9 bases. CDR1 is MNHEY, CDR2 SMNVEV, per germline (reference sequence). The CDR3 is made up of 13 amino acids. The CDR3, as DNA: TGTGCCAGCAGCTATGCGGCCCAAGAGACCCAGTACTTC. This codes for CASSYAAQETQYF.

The rearrangement links TRBV28 to TRBJ2-5; perhaps TRBD2 as D (6 bases). The CDR3 extends over 14 amino acids. Germline lookup yields CDR1 MDHEN and CDR2 SYDVKM. With 5 bases removed from V and 6 bases from J, the gap between germline ends came to 16 bases. The CDR3 reads CASSPPTGLKTQYF. CDR3 nucleotides: TGTGCCAGCAGTCCCCCCACGGGACTGAAGACCCAGTACTTC.

The genes are TRBV28 and TRBJ1-1; possibly TRBD1 for D (5 bases). The CDR3 length is 15 residues. Germline V gives CDR1 MDHEN, CDR2 SYDVKM. Trimming stripped 5 bases from V and 5 bases from J, with 18 bases between. The CDR3 sequence: CASSPGRFVRTEAFF. For the CDR3, the DNA is TGTGCCAGCAGTCCGGGACGGTTTGTGAGAACTGAAGCTTTCTTT.

V usage is TRBV9 and J usage is TRBJ1-2; the match to TRBD1 covers 7 bases. The CDR3 is made up of 14 amino acids. CDR1 and CDR2 (germline): SGDLS, YYNGEE. V shed 4 bases and J 4 bases; nucleotides not matched to a gene: 7. The CDR3: CASSPRDSIYGYTF. For the CDR3, the DNA is TGTGCCAGCAGCCCCCGGGACAGTATCTATGGCTACACCTTC.

The chain is built from TRBV6-5 and TRBJ1-6; D is undetermined. Trimming removed 0 bases at V and 8 bases at J, with 5 bases between. Germline V CDR1 and CDR2: MNHEY, SVGAGI. CDR3 length equals 13 residues. For the CDR3, the DNA is TGTGCCAGCAGTTACTCGCGGGATTCACCCCTCCACTTT. Protein sequence: CASSYSRDSPLHF.

The genes are TRBV5-1 and TRBJ1-1; D is undetermined. Germline loops: CDR1 SGHRS, CDR2 YFSETQ. The V gene lost 0 bases and the J gene lost 5 bases, with 11 bases spanning the gap. The CDR3 has 14 amino acids. The CDR3 DNA is TGCGCCAGCAGCTTGGCGACCTCTGATACTGAAGCTTTCTTT. Residues: CASSLATSDTEAFF.

J is TRBJ1-4 and V is TRBV9; 7 nucleotides agree with TRBD1. Germline V lookup: CDR1 SGDLS, CDR2 YYNGEE. This CDR3 is 15 amino acids long. The V gene end was trimmed by 3 bases and the J gene end by 4 bases; junction bases not matched to a gene: 6. CDR3 bases: TGTGCCAGCAGCGCCACCGGGACAGTTAATGAAAAACTGTTTTTT. It is translated as CASSATGTVNEKLFF.

This clone appeared a few times. The chain is built from TRBV19 and TRBJ1-3; perhaps TRBD1 as D (6 bases). CDR3 length equals 16 residues. V was clipped by 6 bases and J by 0 bases, with 15 bases between them. Germline CDR1 and CDR2: LNHDA and SQIVND (reference sequence). For the CDR3, the DNA is TGTGCCAGTAGCCCGGGACAACCCCTCTCTGGAAACACCATATATTTT. Its translation is CASSPGQPLSGNTIYF.

CDR3 loop: CASSSSSSGLLYEQYF. CDR3 bases: TGTGCCAGCAGTTCGAGCTCCTCGGGACTCCTATACGAGCAGTACTTC. V and J are TRBV27 and TRBJ2-7, with D perhaps matching TRBD2 (6 bases). The CDR3 spans 16 residues. The germline V gene encodes CDR1 MNHEY and CDR2 SMNVEV (reference sequence). The germline V and J ends were trimmed by 4 bases and 4 bases, with 20 bases remaining between them.

About this clone: Other DNA sequences in the sample encode the same CDR3. The V and J genes are TRBV11-2 and TRBJ1-1; unclear D gene. The CDR3 length is 13 residues. The V gene's germline CDR1 is SGHAT and CDR2 FQNNGV. Between the trimmed V and J ends, which lost 1 base and 0 bases, there was a span of 3 bases. CDR3 nucleotide sequence: TGTGCCAGCAGCTTAGGGATGAACACTGAAGCTTTCTTT. Its protein is CASSLGMNTEAFF.

This chain uses TRBV7-2 with TRBJ1-2; perhaps TRBD1 as D (5 bases). The germline CDR1 and CDR2 sequences are SGHTA and FQGNSA. The V and J ends lost 7 bases and 2 bases respectively, with 14 bases between them. The CDR3 extends over 14 amino acids. The chain's CDR3 is CASKTKGTNYGYTF. As DNA, the CDR3 is TGTGCCAGCAAAACAAAAGGGACCAACTATGGCTACACCTTC. Full variable domain (outside the CDR3, taken from reference TRBV7-2 and TRBJ1-2): GAGVSQSPSNKVTEKGKDVELRCDPISGHTALYWYRQSLGQGLEFLIYFQGNSAPDKSGLPSDRFSAERTGGSVSTLTIQRTQQEDSAVYLCASKTKGTNYGYTFGSGTRLTVV.

The chain combines TRBV3-1 (or the pseudogene TRBV3-2) with TRBJ1-1; TRBD1 matches at 8 bases. CDR3 size: 12 residues. V lost 7 bases to trimming and J lost 8 bases; unmatched junction nucleotides: 6. Germline V gives CDR1 LGHDT, CDR2 YNNKEL (reference sequence). The CDR3 DNA sequence: TGTGCCAGCACGACAGGGGCGCGGGAAGCTTTCTTT. It yields the protein CASTTGAREAFF.

This sequence joins TRBV10-3 and TRBJ2-1; TRBD1 agrees at 7 bases. V dropped 2 bases and J dropped 4; count of bases not matched to a gene: 5. Looked up from germline, CDR1 is ENHRY and CDR2 is SYGVKD. The CDR3 totals 15 residues. CDR3 protein: CAISEVQGVYNEQFF. Written as DNA, the CDR3 is TGTGCCATCAGTGAGGTGCAGGGGGTTTACAATGAGCAGTTCTTC.

The CDR3 sequence is CASSPLRGGLNTEAFF. In DNA, the CDR3 is TGTGCCAGCAGCCCCTTGAGGGGAGGTCTGAACACTGAAGCTTTCTTT. The rearrangement uses TRBV11-2 and TRBJ1-1; possible D gene TRBD1, 5 bases. The V gene lost 5 bases and the J gene lost 0 bases, with 16 bases spanning the gap. Germline V gives CDR1 SGHAT, CDR2 FQNNGV. The CDR3 has 16 residues.

The V call is TRBV27, the J call TRBJ1-5; D gene unclear. CDR3 length: 14 residues. Germline V gene sequence: CDR1 MNHEY, CDR2 SMNVEV (reference sequence). The germline V and J ends were trimmed by 2 bases and 3 bases, with 8 bases remaining between them. The CDR3 nucleotides read TGTGCCAGCAGTTTAAGCAGGAACAATCAGCCCCAGCATTTT. Its translation: CASSLSRNNQPQHF.

The chain links TRBV14 to TRBJ1-5, with TRBD1 as a possible D gene (5 bases). The V gene lost 9 bases and the J gene lost 2 bases, with 11 bases spanning the gap. Germline V gene data show CDR1 as SGHDN and CDR2 as FVKESK. The CDR3 consists of 13 residues. The CDR3 DNA is TGTGCCAGAGAGACCAGGGGCAATCAGCCCCAGCATTTT. It specifies CARETRGNQPQHF.

This chain connects TRBV7-8 to TRBJ1-5; D is undetermined. The CDR3 covers 14 residues. The V end lost 3 bases, the J end lost 3 bases, and 9 bases lay between the germline ends. CDR1 and CDR2 from the germline V gene are SGHVS and FQNEAQ. The CDR3 here is CASSFRSANQPQHF. CDR3 sequence (DNA): TGTGCCAGCAGCTTTCGGTCAGCCAATCAGCCCCAGCATTTT.